The clone carrying this TCR beta chain appeared a single time. This CDR3 is 14 amino acids long. Germline V gene sequence: CDR1 MDHEN, CDR2 SYDVKM. Trimming pared 6 bases from V and 5 bases from J, leaving 11 bases between. This specimen comes from a study of blood T cell repertoires in COVID-19. About the study: The analysed material was cDNA or gDNA that came from T cells, B-cell-depleted T cells, or PBMCs.

Sequencing was performed with immunoSEQ multiplex PCR; in TCRdb, only in-frame clones are kept and a portion is missing. The sample holds around 98,000 clones, 65% to 85% seen once. The source of this sequence is a woman aged 55 to 70 with acute or convalescent COVID-19. Input material: peripheral blood. The chain joins TRBV28 to TRBJ1-6, with D possibly being TRBD1 (6 bases). The CDR3 spells CASRKQGDNSPLHF. DNA for the CDR3: TGTGCCAGCAGGAAACAGGGAGATAATTCACCCCTCCACTTT.